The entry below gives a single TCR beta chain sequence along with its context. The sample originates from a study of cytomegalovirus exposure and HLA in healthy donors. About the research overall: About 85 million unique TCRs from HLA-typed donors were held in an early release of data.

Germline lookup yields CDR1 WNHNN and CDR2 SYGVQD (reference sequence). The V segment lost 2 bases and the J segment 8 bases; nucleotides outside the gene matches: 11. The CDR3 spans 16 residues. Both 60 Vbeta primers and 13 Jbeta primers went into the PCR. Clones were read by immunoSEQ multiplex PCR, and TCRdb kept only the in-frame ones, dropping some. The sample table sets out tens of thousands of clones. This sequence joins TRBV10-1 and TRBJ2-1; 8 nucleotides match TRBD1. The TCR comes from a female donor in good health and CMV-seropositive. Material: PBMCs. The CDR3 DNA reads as TGCGCCAGCAGTGAGGTGGCAGGGGGCGCCGATGATGAGCAGTTCTTC. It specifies CASSEVAGGADDEQFF.